This T cell receptor (beta chain) was identified in a study of blood T cell repertoires in COVID-19. Study at large: Sample material is recorded as cDNA or gDNA derived from T cells, B-cell-depleted T cells, or PBMCs.

CDR1 is SGHAT and CDR2 is FQNNGV in the germline V gene. This CDR3 has 13 amino acids. V dropped 0 bases and J dropped 3 bases, with 3 bases sitting between them. Participants spanned ages about 18 to 89 years and resided in roughly 22 US areas. In the original workflow: Nucleated cell number was recorded as an estimate derived from reference gene primer amplification. Sequenced by immunoSEQ multiplex PCR; TCRdb stores in-frame clones only, minus some. V, J and clone size derive from that table, while D and trimming were established from the DNA sequence. The sample contains fewer than 250,000 clones, 65% to 90% of which appear only once.

The sequenced sample was PBMCs or T cells enriched from blood (not recorded which). The chain has TRBV11-2 and TRBJ2-4; no firm D call. The sequence was obtained from a middle-aged woman with acute COVID-19. For the CDR3, the DNA is TGTGCCAGCAGCTTAGACGTCAAAAACATTCAGTACTTC. As protein: CASSLDVKNIQYF.